This entry lists 2 T cell receptor beta chains sequenced from one sample in a study of read filtering for tumor transcriptome and immune sequencing. This library used around 400 ng RNA and molecular barcoded adaptors spanning alpha/delta and beta/gamma chains. TCRdb re-derived calls from the reads in MiXCR, one entry per CDR3 protein. Of roughly 38,000 distinct CDR3 sequences in the sample, roughly an eighth are singletons; the top ten hold around 7.3%. Source material: a population of CD138-negative cells sorted from bone marrow. These receptors were taken from a donor aged 40 or older with multiple myeloma.

This clonotype has at least ten counts. The chain is built from TRBV3-1 and TRBJ2-1; 11 bases align to TRBD2. The V gene's germline CDR1 is LGHDT and CDR2 YNNKEL (reference sequence). Losses at the gene ends were 5 bases for V and 6 bases for J; bases not matched to a gene: 6. The CDR3 has 15 residues. The CDR3 DNA is TGTGCCAGCAGCAGACTAGCGGGATTCTCCAATGAGCAGTTCTTC. It translates to CASSRLAGFSNEQFF.

As concerns this clonotype: A much larger clone lies a single base off, so this may be a read error. This chain uses TRBV19 with TRBJ2-2; the match to TRBD1 covers 7 bases. The CDR3 has 15 amino acids. CDR1 and CDR2 (germline): LNHDA, SQIVND (reference sequence). In nucleotides, the CDR3 is TGTGCCAGTTCTACAGGGGCAACGAACACCGGGGAGCTGGTTTTT. Its translation is CASSTGATNTGELVF.